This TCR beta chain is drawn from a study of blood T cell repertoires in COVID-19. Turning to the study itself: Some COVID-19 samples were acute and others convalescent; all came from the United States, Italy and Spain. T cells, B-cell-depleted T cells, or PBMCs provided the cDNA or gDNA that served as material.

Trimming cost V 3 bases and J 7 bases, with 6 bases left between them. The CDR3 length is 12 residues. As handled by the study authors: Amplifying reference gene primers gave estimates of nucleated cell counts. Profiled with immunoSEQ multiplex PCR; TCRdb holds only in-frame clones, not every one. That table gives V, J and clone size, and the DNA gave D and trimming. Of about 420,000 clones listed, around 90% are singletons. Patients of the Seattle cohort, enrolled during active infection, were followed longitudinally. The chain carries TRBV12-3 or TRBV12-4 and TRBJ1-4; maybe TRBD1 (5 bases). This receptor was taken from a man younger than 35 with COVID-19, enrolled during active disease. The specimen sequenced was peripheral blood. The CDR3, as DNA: TGTGCCAGCAGTTTGGGGGGTGAAAAACTGTTTTTT. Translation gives CASSLGGEKLFF.